This T cell receptor beta chain came from a study of post-analysis software for immune sequencing data (dated by TCRdb to the mid-2010s). About the investigation overall: Recorded disease courses included relapsing-remitting, secondary progressive and progressive-relapsing multiple sclerosis, with some patients lacking subtype annotation. The patient repertoires were compared against 10 to 12 previously published healthy control repertoires obtained from donors aged 6 to 25 years. A subset of samples was prepared in parallel using single-end sample barcoding, then pooled and co-amplified after Illumina adapter ligation. Summary of the overall study and its limitations: The control group was slightly older than the multiple sclerosis patient group. Significantly lower normalized Chao1 diversity was found in multiple sclerosis patients than in controls, suggesting substantial peripheral T-cell clonal expansion. Direct clustering with F measure showed strong co-clustering of samples prepared in the same batch, prompting a batch-effect correction. Significantly higher frequencies in patients than in controls were found for about five TRBV segments, including TRBV5-6, TRBV5-1 and TRBV20-1.

Reading the germline V gene (reference sequence) gives CDR1 DFQATT and CDR2 SNEGSKA. Including the terminal cysteine and phenylalanine, the CDR3 comprises 19 residues. The retained sequence is limited to the CDR3, 57 bases, with the frame set at the first base. Trimming leaves V shorter by 2 bases and J shorter by 4 bases, with the junction holding 18 bases beyond the gene matches. Worth noting for this clonotype: Its binding antigen is unknown. No much larger clone is present one base from it, and per-base qualities are unavailable.

TCR beta repertoires were profiled from peripheral blood of 13 young patients with multiple sclerosis to demonstrate the VDJtools post-analysis software. The multiple sclerosis patients were children and adolescents between roughly 6 and 15 years of age. The method behind the library was PCR. Reads for this sample came from an Illumina HiSeq 2500. Unique molecular identifiers were incorporated into TCR beta cDNA libraries to reduce PCR and sequencing biases. About 0.5 million cDNA molecules were obtained for every 1 to 10 million input T cells, so each molecule roughly corresponded to one T cell. The patient libraries were prepared and sequenced using the same protocol as the earlier healthy control dataset. Within a given batch, samples were prepared together, multiplexed and sequenced on the same HiSeq lane. The paper's processing steps were these. Raw barcoded reads were processed with MIGEC, and single-read molecular identifier groups were discarded before consensus assembly and CDR3 extraction. VDJtools was used for post-analysis of the clonotype tables, and diversity was normalized by down-sampling every dataset to the size of the smallest sample. Repertoire overlap clustering matched CDR3 amino acid but not nucleotide sequences to correct batch-related cross-sample contamination. The public reads were quality trimmed at Q25 with fastp and then assembled into clones with MiXCR by TCRdb, keeping productive beta chains. Rows are unified per CDR3 protein, each entry keeping the most common DNA and genes. TCRdb, not the authors, supplied the V and J calls. A total of roughly 170,000 distinct CDR3 sequences appear in this sample, about 29% of them only once. Of the sample, approximately 1.5% is held by the ten largest clones.

The rearrangement joined TRBV20-1 to TRBJ2-1, and 9 bases in between align with TRBD2. This receptor was obtained from a girl aged 10-17 years with multiple sclerosis. Sequencing was performed on blood. CDR3 region: CSARYRDRDCLAGYNEQFF. The base sequence is TGCAGTGCTAGATACCGGGATAGGGACTGTCTAGCGGGGTACAATGAGCAGTTCTTC.